A single sample is the source of the 27 T cell receptor beta chains below, sequenced in a study of Ad26.COV2.S vaccination and SARS-CoV-2 variants. Treatment: around 19 received Ad26.COV2.S at low or high dose, single or two shots; about 5 received placebo; per-sample allocation not given. Sampling happened 63 days after the first vaccine or placebo injection. Here immunoSEQ multiplex PCR was the method, and the copy in TCRdb shows in-frame clones only, minus some. The sample contains about 320,000 clones, under 90% of which appear only once. Sequencing used peripheral blood, obtained in a trial of Ad26.COV2.S vaccine versus placebo. Source of these receptors: a person aged 18-65 years who received the Ad26.COV2.S COVID-19 vaccine or a placebo.

The chain has TRBV27 and TRBJ2-1; D is unclear. This CDR3 spans 14 amino acids. Germline V CDR1 and CDR2: MNHEY, SMNVEV (reference sequence). V lost 6 bases to trimming and J lost 8 bases, with 17 bases between them. The CDR3 sequence: CASSPLDWADEQFF. The DNA of the CDR3 is TGTGCCAGCAGCCCCCTAGACTGGGCCGATGAGCAGTTCTTC.

The V gene is TRBV6-2 or TRBV6-3, the J gene TRBJ1-1; D unclear. Germline values: CDR1 MNHEY, CDR2 SVGEGT. The CDR3 runs to 14 residues. V lost 5 bases, J lost 4 bases, and 14 bases lay in between. CDR3 bases: TGTGCCAGCAGTGGAGGTATGGGTTTCACTGAAGCTTTCTTT. It yields the protein CASSGGMGFTEAFF.

This clone showed up just a few times. V usage is TRBV27 and J usage is TRBJ2-7, with 7 bases lining up with TRBD1. The germline gives CDR1 MNHEY, CDR2 SMNVEV (reference sequence). J gave up 4 bases and V 6 bases, and 15 bases lay outside the gene matches. CDR3 length: 16 residues. The DNA for the CDR3 is TGTGCCAGCAGGCCGGTCGTTGGCAGGGGGTCTTACGAGCAGTACTTC. Encoded protein: CASRPVVGRGSYEQYF.

The chain carries TRBV14 and TRBJ2-3; 8 bases align to TRBD1. The germline CDR1 and CDR2 sequences are SGHDN and FVKESK. There are 15 residues in the CDR3. The J segment lost 6 bases and the V segment lost 1 base, leaving 6 bases of the junction unmatched. CDR3 bases: TGTGCCAGCAGCCAAGTGAACAGGGGGGACGATACGCAGTATTTT. The encoded protein is CASSQVNRGDDTQYF.

The gene calls are TRBV15 and TRBJ2-1; 8 nucleotides agree with TRBD2. There are 20 residues in the CDR3. The germline V gene encodes CDR1 LNHNV and CDR2 YYDKDF (reference sequence). V was pared by 2 bases and J by 7 bases, with 22 bases of the junction left unmatched. The CDR3 sequence: CATSRRIRAGSGGLGNEQFF. The DNA of the CDR3 is TGTGCCACCAGCAGAAGGATCAGGGCGGGGAGCGGGGGACTCGGAAATGAGCAGTTCTTC.

By frequency in the sample, this clone is medium-sized. The rearrangement links TRBV5-1 to TRBJ2-3, with TRBD1 matching over 8 bases. This CDR3 contains 13 residues. Germline V gene sequence: CDR1 SGHRS, CDR2 YFSETQ. Germline trimming cut 2 bases from V and 9 bases from J; bases unmatched to any gene: 5. The CDR3: CASSLGTGDTQYF. CDR3 sequence (DNA): TGCGCCAGCAGCTTAGGGACAGGCGACACGCAGTATTTT.

The chain employs TRBV6-6 and TRBJ2-7, with 9 bases fitting TRBD1. Per germline, CDR1 MNHNY and CDR2 SVGAGI (reference sequence). This CDR3 comprises 14 residues. The trim removed 7 bases at V and 1 base at J, leaving 5 bases unmatched. CDR3: CASITGQGSYEQYF. The CDR3 DNA reads TGTGCCAGCATTACAGGACAGGGGTCCTACGAGCAGTACTTC.

The chain combines TRBV5-1 with TRBJ2-1; TRBD2 agrees at 15 bases. CDR1 SGHRS and CDR2 YFSETQ come from the germline V gene. CDR3 length: 17 residues. The ends lost 1 base at V and 4 bases at J; junction bases unmatched: 3. In DNA form, the CDR3 reads TGCGCCAGCAGCTTGAGCGGACTAGCGGGGGGGTACAATGAGCAGTTCTTC. This gives the protein CASSLSGLAGGYNEQFF.

The rearrangement links TRBV18 to TRBJ1-3, with 8 bases lining up with TRBD1. The CDR3 consists of 16 residues. Germline CDR1 KGHSH, CDR2 LQKENI. The J segment lost 1 base and the V segment lost 2 bases, leaving 4 bases of the junction unmatched. CDR3 sequence reads: CASSPRTGSSGNTIYF. CDR3 bases: TGTGCCAGCTCACCAAGGACAGGGTCGTCTGGAAACACCATATATTTT.

The chain recombines TRBV6-5 with TRBJ2-1, with D possibly being TRBD1 or TRBD2 (5 bases each). Per the germline V gene, CDR1 is MNHEY and CDR2 is SVGAGI. CDR3 length: 14 residues. The V and J ends lost 8 bases and 3 bases respectively, with 14 bases between them. In DNA form, the CDR3 reads TGTGCCAGCGTGAGGGGCAGCTTCTACAATGAGCAGTTCTTC. It codes for CASVRGSFYNEQFF.

The chain recombines TRBV7-6 with TRBJ2-1, with 7 bases matching TRBD1. The CDR3 consists of 14 residues. Germline V CDR1 and CDR2: SGHVS, FNYEAQ. V was pared by 3 bases and J by 1 base, with 0 bases of the junction left unmatched. CDR3 nucleotides: TGTGCCAGCAGCTTGACAGGGTCCTACAATGAGCAGTTCTTC. Translating gives CASSLTGSYNEQFF.

CDR3 in DNA: TGTGCCAGCAGTGAATTAGTGAGGGGCTACACCTTC. Amino acid sequence: CASSELVRGYTF. V is TRBV25-1 and J is TRBJ1-2, with D hard to call. Germline V gives CDR1 MGHDK, CDR2 SYGVNS. Trimming took 1 base from V and 8 from J, leaving 8 bases between them. CDR3 length: 12 amino acids.

This chain uses TRBV15 with TRBJ2-1; perhaps TRBD2 as D (5 bases). Germline CDR1 LNHNV, CDR2 YYDKDF (reference sequence). The CDR3 totals 13 residues. The V and J ends lost 3 bases and 6 bases respectively, with 9 bases between them. Written as DNA, the CDR3 is TGTGCCACCAGCAGGGGCCGGGGCAATGAGCAGTTCTTC. It yields the protein CATSRGRGNEQFF.

As DNA, the CDR3 is TGTGCCAGCAGTTCGGGCAGGGATGTCTATGGCTACACCTTC. Translation gives CASSSGRDVYGYTF. The genes are TRBV28 and TRBJ1-2; weak D call: TRBD1 (5 bases). CDR3 length: 14 residues. Germline CDR1 MDHEN, CDR2 SYDVKM. The germline V and J ends were trimmed by 4 bases and 4 bases, with 13 bases remaining between them.

This chain joins TRBV29-1 and TRBJ2-5; 9 nucleotides line up with TRBD1. The length of the CDR3 is 13 residues. The V gene's germline CDR1 is SQVTM and CDR2 ANQGSEA. V gave up 5 bases and J gave up 5 bases; unmatched junction bases: 6. The CDR3 DNA is TGCAGCGTTCACAGGGGGCTCTTGGAGACCCAGTACTTC. Encoded protein: CSVHRGLLETQYF.

The chain combines TRBV19 with TRBJ1-5, with a weak D call TRBD1 (5 bases). CDR1 and CDR2 (germline): LNHDA, SQIVND (reference sequence). Between the trimmed V and J ends, which lost 0 bases and 0 bases, there was a span of 18 bases. This CDR3 contains 19 residues. The CDR3, as DNA: TGTGCCAGTAGTATAGATAAGTGGGGCAGCCCCTATAGCAATCAGCCCCAGCATTTT. Translating it yields CASSIDKWGSPYSNQPQHF. The full variable domain, with the rest looked up from reference TRBV19 and TRBJ1-5, is DGGITQSPKYLFRKEGQNVTLSCEQNLNHDAMYWYRQDPGQGLRLIYYSQIVNDFQKGDIAEGYSVSREKKESFPLTVTSAQKNPTAFYLCASSIDKWGSPYSNQPQHFGDGTRLSIL.

The V gene is TRBV9, the J gene TRBJ2-2; possibly TRBD1 for D (6 bases). CDR3 length equals 17 residues. V lost 2 bases, J lost 1 base, and 15 bases lay in between. Germline V gene data show CDR1 as SGDLS and CDR2 as YYNGEE. The CDR3 sequence is CASSVSGQFQNTGELFF. CDR3 DNA: TGTGCCAGCAGCGTTTCTGGACAGTTTCAGAACACCGGGGAGCTGTTTTTT.

This clone was found once. V usage is TRBV5-1 and J usage is TRBJ2-1; the D gene could be TRBD1 or TRBD2 (5 bases each). Looked up from germline, CDR1 is SGHRS and CDR2 is YFSETQ. Trimming took off 3 bases at V and 6 bases at J, with 19 bases between the two ends. The length of the CDR3 is 16 residues. Written as DNA, the CDR3 is TGCGCCAGCAGCTGGACACCCCAAACTGCGGGCAATGAGCAGTTCTTC. Its protein product is CASSWTPQTAGNEQFF.

V and J are TRBV7-9 and TRBJ2-7; D is perhaps TRBD2 (6 bases). The CDR3 contains 15 residues. V lost 1 base and J lost 4, with 14 bases in between. Per germline, CDR1 SEHNR and CDR2 FQNEAQ (reference sequence). CDR3 loop: CASSLVPGLRYEQYF. CDR3 bases: TGTGCCAGCAGCTTAGTACCGGGACTTCGTTACGAGCAGTACTTC.

The chain employs TRBV18 and TRBJ2-1; 8 bases line up with TRBD1. Germline V CDR1 and CDR2: KGHSH, LQKENI. Losses at the gene ends were 6 bases for V and 8 bases for J; bases not matched to a gene: 9. The CDR3 runs to 14 residues. As DNA, the CDR3 is TGTGCCAGCTCCCCGGACAGGGCGATTGATGAGCAGTTCTTC. Amino acid sequence: CASSPDRAIDEQFF.

The rearrangement links TRBV20-1 to TRBJ2-5, with D uncertain. Germline V CDR1 and CDR2: DFQATT, SNEGSKA (reference sequence). Trimming took off 3 bases at V and 5 bases at J, with 16 bases between the two ends. The CDR3 runs 14 residues. CDR3 sequence: CSASTGSGRETQYF. CDR3 DNA: TGCAGTGCTAGTACTGGCTCGGGCCGCGAGACCCAGTACTTC.

V gene TRBV5-1 combines with J gene TRBJ1-5; D might be TRBD1 (6 bases). CDR1 and CDR2 from the germline V gene are SGHRS and YFSETQ. Trimming took off 5 bases at V and 0 bases at J, with 15 bases between the two ends. The CDR3 has 16 amino acids. The CDR3 loop reads CASRKGLGGSNQPQHF. The CDR3 coding sequence is TGCGCCAGCAGAAAAGGCCTAGGGGGTAGCAATCAGCCCCAGCATTTT. The whole variable domain, remainder taken from reference TRBV5-1 and TRBJ1-5, is KAGVTQTPRYLIKTRGQQVTLSCSPISGHRSVSWYQQTPGQGLQFLFEYFSETQRNKGNFPGRFSGRQFSNSRSEMNVSTLELGDSALYLCASRKGLGGSNQPQHFGDGTRLSIL.

The table lists this clone with a count of one. The chain employs TRBV10-3 and TRBJ2-3; no clear D gene. V lost 7 bases to trimming and J lost 2 bases, with 10 bases between them. The CDR3 covers 13 residues. CDR1 and CDR2 from the germline V gene are ENHRY and SYGVKD. This CDR3 reads CAINGPNTDTQYF. In nucleotides, the CDR3 is TGTGCCATCAACGGACCCAACACAGATACGCAGTATTTT.

The chain carries TRBV4-3 and TRBJ2-4; D ambiguous. V lost 0 bases, J lost 5 bases, and 5 bases lay in between. The V gene's germline CDR1 is LGHNA and CDR2 YSLEER. The CDR3 is 13 residues long. CDR3: CASSQEPQNIQYF. CDR3 DNA: TGCGCCAGCAGCCAAGAGCCTCAAAACATTCAGTACTTC.

This chain uses TRBV6-5 with TRBJ2-5; D gene ambiguous. V was shortened by 2 bases and J by 4 bases, with 11 bases between the two germline ends. CDR3 length equals 14 residues. CDR1 MNHEY and CDR2 SVGAGI come from the germline V gene. The CDR3 here is CASSYQGLIETQYF. DNA of the CDR3: TGTGCCAGCAGTTACCAAGGATTGATAGAGACCCAGTACTTC.

The chain has TRBV5-1 and TRBJ1-1; 9 bases match TRBD1. This CDR3 spans 16 amino acids. Unmatched junction bases numbered 3, after V lost 0 bases and J lost 0 bases. Germline lookup yields CDR1 SGHRS and CDR2 YFSETQ. CDR3 nucleotide sequence: TGCGCCAGCAGCTTGGAACAGGGGGCAATGAACACTGAAGCTTTCTTT. Protein: CASSLEQGAMNTEAFF.

J is TRBJ2-2 and V is TRBV28; D might be TRBD2 (6 bases). The CDR3 is 17 amino acids. The germline gives CDR1 MDHEN, CDR2 SYDVKM. Deletions cut 8 bases from V and 8 bases from J, with 27 bases between. CDR3 region: CASLPQRVLLRGGELFF. The CDR3 DNA follows: TGTGCCAGCTTACCTCAGCGGGTTCTACTCCGGGGGGGGGAGCTGTTTTTT.